These T cell receptor beta chains were read from a single sample in a study of shared clonotypes between healthy human individuals. The protocol was immunoSEQ multiplex PCR, while the TCRdb copy is restricted to in-frame clones and leaves out a portion. The sample yields a few hundred thousand clones, around 86% seen once. Sequencing input: memory CD8+ T cells sorted from blood. All receptors derive from a man aged 18 to 35 in good health. The CDR3 runs from the conserved cysteine through the conserved F or W.

v_gene	j_gene	CDR3aa
TRBV4-3	TRBJ1-5	CASSHGRASNQPQHF
TRBV9	TRBJ2-3	CASSMLAGDGTDTQYF
TRBV10-2	TRBJ2-1	CASNAGLAGYNEQFF
TRBV28	TRBJ1-1	CASREDGTEAFF
TRBV4-1	TRBJ2-7	CASSQARVSYEQYF
TRBV7-9	TRBJ1-4	CASSLSGGDEKLFF
TRBV19	TRBJ1-6	CASSISHNSPLHF
TRBV11-2	TRBJ2-7	CASSLGLAGFYEQYF
TRBV11-2	TRBJ1-2	CASSHTRAGGYTF
TRBV27	TRBJ2-5	CASSRASGTQETQYF
TRBV27	TRBJ2-2	CASSFLAGTGELFF
TRBV10-3	TRBJ2-7	CAISRGQGEPYEQYF
TRBV4-1	TRBJ2-6	CASSQGHGRGFSGANVLTF
TRBV7-9	TRBJ2-7	CASSPVDYFYEQYF
TRBV2	TRBJ2-5	CASSDNLGPLVETQYF
TRBV4-1	TRBJ1-6	CASSQVINSPLHF
TRBV27	TRBJ2-1	CASSSLAGKGYNEQFF
TRBV29-1	TRBJ2-7	CSVEGQEYEQYF
TRBV4-1	TRBJ1-1	CASSTDRLMNTEAFF
TRBV5-8	TRBJ2-3	CASSLGLAGTTDTQYF
TRBV14	TRBJ1-6	CASSRGWDSPLHF
TRBV4-3	TRBJ2-5	CASSQARGLKTQYF
TRBV27	TRBJ2-2	CASRPTSGRARGYTGELFF
TRBV2	TRBJ2-5	CASSEVPGTGETQYF
TRBV28	TRBJ1-4	CASKSGTLATNEKLFF
TRBV30	TRBJ1-1	CAWNVGQSGTEAFF
TRBV28	TRBJ1-6	CASSSTGGASGSSPLHF
TRBV6-5	TRBJ2-7	CASRHSERPDYEQYF
TRBV14	TRBJ2-7	CASSLDISYEQYF
TRBV10-3	TRBJ2-7	CAILSQGENEQYF
TRBV27	TRBJ1-4	CASSLSGRLEKLFF
TRBV7-2	TRBJ2-3	CASSLEFTRGRKYTDTQYF
TRBV6-5	TRBJ2-7	CASSPPRPYEQYF
TRBV6-1	TRBJ1-6	CASSHRDSSSPLHF
TRBV5-1	TRBJ2-7	CASSLPGGIPYEQYF
TRBV9	TRBJ1-2	CASSPWTEGGYGYTF
TRBV6-1	TRBJ2-1	CASSITVSSYNEQFF
TRBV9	TRBJ1-6	CASSVDGTGGSPLHF
TRBV4-1	TRBJ2-7	CASSQDRTGGRYEQYF
TRBV5-1	TRBJ1-1	CASAAEAFF
TRBV9	TRBJ2-1	CASSPMDTANEQFF
TRBV6-1	TRBJ2-7	CASSERLAGGYEQYF
TRBV4-1	TRBJ2-7	CASSQSQVGGAEQYF
TRBV7-6	TRBJ2-3	CASSLGGTPPTDTQYF
TRBV14	TRBJ2-7	CASSRRDIRIEQYF
TRBV6-6	TRBJ2-7	CASSSSMLGEQYF
TRBV7-9	TRBJ1-1	CASSLTGARTEAFF
TRBV29-1	TRBJ2-1	CSAPDSAGTTYNEQFF
TRBV30	TRBJ1-5	CAWTTGGYQPQHF
TRBV6-5	TRBJ2-1	CASSYSVGEAYNEQFF
TRBV27	TRBJ2-3	CASTSVTDTQYF
TRBV9	TRBJ2-5	CASSPFIGAETQYF
TRBV15	TRBJ2-7	CATSRDFVAPGYEQYF
TRBV30	TRBJ1-2	CAWSVLDYGYTF